The 18 T cell receptor beta chains below were found in one sample sequenced in a study of T cell changes during pregnancy in multiple sclerosis (dated by TCRdb to between 2017 and 2020). Library construction relied on the immunoSEQ multiplex PCR assay. TCRdb carries this immuneACCESS record with in-frame sequences only. Its versions omit some clonotypes, under half of them owing to an unresolved V gene in the studies checked, with the rest unexplained. Present in this sample are tens of thousands of clones, about 92% of which were seen just once. Roughly 3.2% of the sample is taken by the ten largest. Material: CD8+ T cells from peripheral blood mononuclear cells, obtained in the third trimester of pregnancy. Every receptor here comes from a female donor in good health, enrolled as a control in a pregnancy study.

This clone was seen only a few times. The CDR3 spells CASSLIPGSVEAFF. CDR3 in DNA: TGTGCCAGCAGCTTAATCCCGGGGAGCGTTGAAGCTTTCTTT. The chain combines TRBV7-3 with TRBJ1-1; D remains unclear. The CDR3 runs to 14 residues. Germline V gene data show CDR1 as SGHTA and CDR2 as FQGTGA. Trimming removed 1 base at V and 7 bases at J, with 13 bases between. The whole variable domain, remainder taken from reference TRBV7-3 and TRBJ1-1, is GAGVSQTPSNKVTEKGKYVELRCDPISGHTALYWYRQSLGQGPEFLIYFQGTGAADDSGLPNDRFFAVRPEGSVSTLKIQRTERGDSAVYLCASSLIPGSVEAFFGQGTRLTVV.

The chain is built from TRBV7-3 and TRBJ1-1; 7 nucleotides agree with TRBD1. J gave up 5 bases and V 1 base, and 10 bases lay outside the gene matches. CDR1 is SGHTA, CDR2 FQGTGA, per germline. CDR3 length: 16 amino acids. For the CDR3, the DNA is TGTGCCAGCAGCTTAATCGGAGGGGGCCGCGGGACTGAAGCTTTCTTT. Translation gives CASSLIGGGRGTEAFF.

The gene calls are TRBV29-1 and TRBJ2-1; TRBD2 aligns across 13 bases. The CDR3 sequence is 16 residues long. With 4 bases clipped from V and 6 bases from J, the junction kept 9 bases outside the gene matches. The germline V gene has CDR1 SQVTM and CDR2 ANQGSEA. The chain's CDR3 is CSVVFWTSGGVNEQFF. CDR3 nucleotide sequence: TGCAGCGTTGTTTTTTGGACTAGCGGGGGAGTCAATGAGCAGTTCTTC.

The V and J genes are TRBV7-2 and TRBJ1-6; D is uncertain. V was pared by 5 bases and J by 4 bases, with 18 bases between. Germline loops: CDR1 SGHTA, CDR2 FQGNSA. The CDR3 sequence is 17 residues long. The DNA of the CDR3 is TGTGCCAGCAGCGTCGGGGTGGTGGCGCTGTATAATTCACCCCTCCACTTT. It is translated as CASSVGVVALYNSPLHF.

The J gene is TRBJ1-1, the V gene TRBV19; D unclear. The CDR3 has 11 amino acids. CDR1 is LNHDA and CDR2 is SQIVND in the germline V gene (reference sequence). The V end was cut by 3 bases, the J end by 5 bases, with 4 bases between. CDR3 in DNA: TGTGCCAGTAGTATCCTAACTGAAGCTTTCTTT. This encodes CASSILTEAFF.

In this sample, this clone turned up once. The chain employs TRBV5-8 and TRBJ1-5, with TRBD1 matching over 10 bases. Germline V lookup: CDR1 SGHTS, CDR2 YDEGEE. Trimming took 4 bases from V and 5 from J; bases not matched to a gene: 6. The length of the CDR3 is 15 residues. The CDR3 sequence: CASSPIGTGDQPQHF. The CDR3 bases are TGTGCCAGCAGCCCGATTGGGACAGGGGATCAGCCCCAGCATTTT. Variable domain in full (rest from reference TRBV5-8 and TRBJ1-5): EAGVTQSPTHLIKTRGQQATLRCSPISGHTSVYWYQQALGLGLQFLLWYDEGEERNRGNFPPRFSGRQFPNYSSELNVNALELEDSALYLCASSPIGTGDQPQHFGDGTRLSIL.

This chain links TRBV7-9 with TRBJ1-2; tentatively, D is TRBD1 (5 bases). The CDR3 spans 12 residues. V lost 4 bases and J 7 bases, leaving 10 bases between the germline ends. In germline, CDR1 is SEHNR, CDR2 FQNEAQ (reference sequence). In nucleotides, the CDR3 is TGTGCCAGCAGCTCAGGACACCGTGGCTACACCTTC. It translates to CASSSGHRGYTF.

The rearrangement uses TRBV4-3 and TRBJ1-1, with D hard to call. This CDR3 is built from 15 residues. Germline assignment: CDR1 LGHNA and CDR2 YSLEER. The V and J ends lost 0 bases and 6 bases respectively, with 14 bases between them. The CDR3 loop is CASSQERGLGPEAFF. The CDR3 nucleotides read TGCGCCAGCAGCCAAGAACGCGGCTTAGGCCCTGAAGCTTTCTTT.

The genes are TRBV5-6 and TRBJ2-7; 7 bases are a match to TRBD2. Germline V CDR1 and CDR2: SGHDT, YYEEEE. The CDR3 is 14 residues long. J lost 2 bases, V lost 4 bases, and 6 bases had no gene match. The CDR3: CASSEGTTTYEQYF. Written as DNA, the CDR3 is TGTGCCAGCAGCGAGGGGACTACGACCTACGAGCAGTACTTC. Full variable domain (outside the CDR3, taken from reference TRBV5-6 and TRBJ2-7): DAGVTQSPTHLIKTRGQQVTLRCSPKSGHDTVSWYQQALGQGPQFIFQYYEEEERQRGNFPDRFSGHQFPNYSSELNVNALLLGDSALYLCASSEGTTTYEQYFGPGTRLTVT.

The chain couples TRBV11-1 to TRBJ1-1; D gene uncertain. The CDR3 has 12 residues. V was pared by 5 bases and J by 0 bases, with 4 bases between. CDR1 SGHAT and CDR2 FQDESV come from the germline V gene (reference sequence). CDR3 coding DNA: TGTGCCAGCAGCCCAGTGAACACTGAAGCTTTCTTT. It is translated as CASSPVNTEAFF.

V usage is TRBV6-4 and J usage is TRBJ2-2, with D perhaps TRBD2 (5 bases). Per germline, CDR1 MRHNA and CDR2 SNTAGT. V was trimmed by 0 bases and J by 6 bases, leaving 17 bases between them. This CDR3 is built from 17 residues. The CDR3 protein is CASSDSRAGVVAGELFF. The CDR3 DNA is TGTGCCAGCAGTGACTCGAGGGCAGGAGTCGTAGCCGGGGAGCTGTTTTTT.

The rearrangement joins TRBV30 to TRBJ1-4, with 8 positions matching TRBD1. The CDR3 runs 13 residues. V lost 0 bases to trimming and J lost 8 bases; unmatched junction nucleotides: 2. Germline CDR1 reads GTSNPN; CDR2 reads SVGIG (reference sequence). The CDR3 nucleotides are TGTGCCTGGAGTGTACAGGGGGGCGAAAAACTGTTTTTT. Residues: CAWSVQGGEKLFF.

V usage is TRBV6-1 and J usage is TRBJ1-5; TRBD1 aligns across 7 bases. The CDR3 covers 15 residues. With 3 bases clipped from V and 0 bases from J, the junction kept 2 bases outside the gene matches. Per germline, CDR1 MNHNS and CDR2 SASEGT. This CDR3 is CASSETGSSNQPQHF. The CDR3 DNA reads TGTGCCAGCAGTGAGACAGGGTCTAGCAATCAGCCCCAGCATTTT.

The chain joins TRBV6-5 to TRBJ1-2; tentative D call: TRBD1 (6 bases). The CDR3 loop spans 14 amino acids. Germline V gene sequence: CDR1 MNHEY, CDR2 SVGAGI. Trimming took 1 base from V and 6 from J, leaving 12 bases between them. DNA of the CDR3: TGTGCCAGCAGTTACTGGCCAGGGGAAGATGGCTACACCTTC. Amino acid sequence: CASSYWPGEDGYTF.

V usage is TRBV7-2 and J usage is TRBJ2-1; weak D call: TRBD2 (6 bases). CDR1 is SGHTA and CDR2 is FQGNSA in the germline V gene. The CDR3 is 15 amino acids. V shed 1 base and J shed 4 bases, with 11 bases lying between them. The CDR3 DNA is TGTGCCAGCAGCTTAGACGCGGGGAGATACAATGAGCAGTTCTTC. It encodes CASSLDAGRYNEQFF.

The chain recombines TRBV27 with TRBJ2-1; 7 bases map to TRBD2. Germline assignment: CDR1 MNHEY and CDR2 SMNVEV (reference sequence). The ends lost 6 bases at V and 8 bases at J; junction bases unmatched: 4. The CDR3 is 12 amino acids. CDR3 region: CASRWGGHEQFF. The CDR3 DNA reads TGTGCCAGCAGGTGGGGGGGTCATGAGCAGTTCTTC.

This clone was found once. The J gene is TRBJ2-1, the V gene TRBV30, with TRBD2 identical over 13 bases. V lost 3 bases, J lost 3 bases, and 2 bases stayed unmatched. CDR3 length equals 15 residues. From germline, CDR1 is GTSNPN and CDR2 SVGIG (reference sequence). CDR3 coding DNA: TGTGCCTGGAGCGGACTAGCGGGGGACTACAATGAGCAGTTCTTC. This gives the protein CAWSGLAGDYNEQFF.

The CDR3 coding sequence is TGTGCCAGCAGTTGGGAGTTGAACACTGAAGCTTTCTTT. This sequence encodes CASSWELNTEAFF. V is TRBV27 and J is TRBJ1-1; D gene unclear. The V end was cut by 4 bases, the J end by 0 bases, with 6 bases between. Germline CDR1 and CDR2: MNHEY and SMNVEV (reference sequence). CDR3 length: 13 amino acids.